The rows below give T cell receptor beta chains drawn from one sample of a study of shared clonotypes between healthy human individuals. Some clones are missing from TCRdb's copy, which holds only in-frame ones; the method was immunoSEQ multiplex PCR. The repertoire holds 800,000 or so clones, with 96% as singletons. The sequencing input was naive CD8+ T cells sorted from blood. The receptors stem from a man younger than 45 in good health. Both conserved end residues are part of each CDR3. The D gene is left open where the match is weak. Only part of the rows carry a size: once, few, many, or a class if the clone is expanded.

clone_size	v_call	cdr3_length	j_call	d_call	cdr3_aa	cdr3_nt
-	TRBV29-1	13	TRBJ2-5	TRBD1	CSVPPGQGETQYF	TGCAGCGTTCCACCGGGACAGGGGGAGACCCAGTACTTC
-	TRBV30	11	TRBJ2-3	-	CAWISADTQYF	TGTGCCTGGATTTCTGCAGATACGCAGTATTTT
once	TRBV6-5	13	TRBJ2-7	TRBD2	CASREGSPYEQYF	TGTGCTTCCCGGGAGGGTAGCCCCTACGAGCAGTACTTC
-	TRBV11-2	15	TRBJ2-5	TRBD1	CASSLGPGQQETQYF	TGTGCCAGCAGCTTAGGTCCGGGACAGCAAGAGACCCAGTACTTC
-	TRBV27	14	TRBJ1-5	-	CASSFTGLNQPQHF	TGTGCCAGCAGTTTTACAGGGTTGAATCAGCCCCAGCATTTT
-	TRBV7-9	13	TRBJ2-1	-	CASSPRERYEQFF	TGTGCCAGCAGCCCCCGGGAGAGGTATGAGCAGTTCTTC
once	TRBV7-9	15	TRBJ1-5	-	CASVDGQLRRQPQHF	TGTGCCAGCGTTGATGGACAGTTGAGAAGGCAGCCCCAGCATTTT
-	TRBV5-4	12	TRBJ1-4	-	CASSPEGEKLFF	TGTGCCAGCAGCCCAGAGGGGGAAAAACTGTTTTTT
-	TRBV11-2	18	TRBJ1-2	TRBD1	CASSLGRRDRPAGYGYTF	TGTGCCAGCAGCTTAGGACGACGGGACAGGCCAGCCGGCTATGGCTACACCTTC
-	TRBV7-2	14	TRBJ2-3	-	CASSSQGLLDTQYF	TGTGCCAGCAGCTCCCAGGGACTCCTGGATACGCAGTATTTT
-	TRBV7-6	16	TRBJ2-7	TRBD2	CASSPLASGISYEQYF	TGTGCCAGCAGCCCCCTGGCTAGCGGCATTTCCTACGAGCAGTACTTC
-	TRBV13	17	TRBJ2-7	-	CASSLFGVGRSAYEQYF	TGTGCCAGCAGCTTATTCGGCGTAGGACGGAGCGCCTACGAGCAGTACTTC
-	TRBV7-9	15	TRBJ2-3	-	CASSLRPAVVDTQYF	TGTGCCAGCAGCTTACGCCCAGCGGTTGTAGATACGCAGTATTTT
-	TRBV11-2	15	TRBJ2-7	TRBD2	CASSPTSGRTYEQYF	TGTGCCAGCAGCCCGACTAGCGGGAGAACCTACGAGCAGTACTTC
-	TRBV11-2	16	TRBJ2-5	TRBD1	CASSFGRTGSEETQYF	TGTGCCAGCAGCTTTGGCAGGACAGGGTCGGAAGAGACCCAGTACTTC
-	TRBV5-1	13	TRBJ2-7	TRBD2	CASGQTSAYEQYF	TGCGCCAGCGGACAGACTAGCGCTTACGAGCAGTACTTC
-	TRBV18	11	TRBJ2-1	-	CASSPGPEQFF	TGTGCCAGCTCACCTGGGCCAGAGCAGTTCTTC
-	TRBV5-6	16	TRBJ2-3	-	CASSFGGALLTDTQYF	TGTGCCAGCAGCTTCGGGGGTGCCCTTCTGACAGATACGCAGTATTTT
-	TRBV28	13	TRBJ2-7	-	CASSLSPAGEQYF	TGTGCCAGCAGTTTATCCCCAGCGGGCGAGCAGTACTTC
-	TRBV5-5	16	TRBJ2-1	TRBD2	CASSSATSEGLNEQFF	TGTGCCAGCAGCTCAGCAACTAGCGAGGGTCTCAATGAGCAGTTCTTC
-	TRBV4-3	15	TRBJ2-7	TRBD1	CASSPGTGGRYEQYF	TGCGCCAGCAGCCCGGGGACAGGGGGGAGATACGAGCAGTACTTC
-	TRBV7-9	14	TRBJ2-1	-	CASSDITRVYEQFF	TGTGCCAGCAGCGACATCACCCGAGTATATGAGCAGTTCTTC
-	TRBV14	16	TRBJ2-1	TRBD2	CASQGLAGGSYNEQFF	TGTGCCAGCCAGGGACTAGCGGGAGGATCCTACAATGAGCAGTTCTTC
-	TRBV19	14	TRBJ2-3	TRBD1	CASSIGQGADTQYF	TGTGCCAGTAGTATTGGACAGGGGGCAGATACGCAGTATTTT
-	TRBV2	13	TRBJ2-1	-	CASGGLSEPEQFF	TGTGCCAGCGGGGGGCTTTCGGAGCCTGAGCAGTTCTTC
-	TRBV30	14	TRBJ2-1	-	CAWVMGGGYNEQFF	TGTGCCTGGGTAATGGGAGGGGGCTACAATGAGCAGTTCTTC
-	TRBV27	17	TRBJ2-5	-	CASSPIPLPRQQETQYF	TGTGCCAGCAGTCCCATTCCATTGCCCAGACAACAAGAGACCCAGTACTTC
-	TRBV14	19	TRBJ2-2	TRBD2	CASSQSGRITGTNTGELFF	TGTGCCAGCAGCCAGTCCGGGAGGATAACGGGCACGAACACCGGGGAGCTGTTTTTT
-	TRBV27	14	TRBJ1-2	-	CASSLGRGRNGYTF	TGTGCCAGCAGTTTAGGTAGAGGGAGGAATGGCTACACCTTC
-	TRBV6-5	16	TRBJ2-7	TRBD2	CASSYSTSGIPYEQYF	TGTGCCAGCAGTTACTCGACTAGCGGGATTCCCTACGAGCAGTACTTC
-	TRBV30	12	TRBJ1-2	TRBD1	CAWEGQAYGYTF	TGTGCCTGGGAAGGACAGGCCTATGGCTACACCTTC
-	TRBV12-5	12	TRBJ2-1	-	CASGPGYNEQFF	TGTGCTAGTGGCCCTGGGTACAATGAGCAGTTCTTC
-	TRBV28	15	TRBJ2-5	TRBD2	CASSLSGMYQETQYF	TGTGCCAGCAGTTTGAGCGGGATGTACCAAGAGACCCAGTACTTC
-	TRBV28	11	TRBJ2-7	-	CASSSSYEQYF	TGTGCCAGCAGTAGTTCCTACGAGCAGTACTTC